Given below is one TCR beta chain in context. Its specificity is not known. PCR was performed a second time for about 7 to 11 cycles using a sample-barcoded 5' primer and a J-beta primer mix. TCRdb itself ran the 5' RACE reads through MiXCR, one entry per CDR3 protein. The sample contains about 1.1 million distinct CDR3 sequences, 35% to 40% of which appear only once. The V end lost 3 bases, the J end lost 4 bases, and 15 bases lay between the germline ends. Germline values: CDR1 ENHRY, CDR2 SYGVKD. The CDR3 is made up of 15 amino acids. The data originate from a study of blood T cells in healthy people across ages. The study recruited healthy Caucasian donors from Russia who were aged roughly 6 to 95. Overall study findings and caveats: It was not known whether donors were CMV positive (a possible confounder of expanded clonotype changes).

This chain uses TRBV10-3 with TRBJ1-1, with TRBD1 as a possible D gene (6 bases). This receptor was obtained from a man between 18 and 35 years old in good health. The sample taken for sequencing was blood. Here the CDR3 reads CAISESGQYRTEAFF. In DNA form, the CDR3 reads TGTGCCATCAGTGAATCTGGACAGTACCGCACTGAAGCTTTCTTT.